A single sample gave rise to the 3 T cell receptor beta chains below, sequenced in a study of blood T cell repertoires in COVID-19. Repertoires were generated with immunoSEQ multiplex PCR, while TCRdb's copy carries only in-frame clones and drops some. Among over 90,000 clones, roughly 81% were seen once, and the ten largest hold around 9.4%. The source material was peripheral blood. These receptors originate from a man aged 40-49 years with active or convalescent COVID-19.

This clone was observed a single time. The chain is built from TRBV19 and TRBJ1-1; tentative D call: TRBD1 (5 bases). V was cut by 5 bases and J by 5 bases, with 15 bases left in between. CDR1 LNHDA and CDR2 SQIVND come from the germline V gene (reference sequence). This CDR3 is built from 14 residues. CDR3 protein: CASSPHRGVTEAFF. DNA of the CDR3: TGTGCCAGTAGTCCCCACCGGGGGGTAACTGAAGCTTTCTTT.

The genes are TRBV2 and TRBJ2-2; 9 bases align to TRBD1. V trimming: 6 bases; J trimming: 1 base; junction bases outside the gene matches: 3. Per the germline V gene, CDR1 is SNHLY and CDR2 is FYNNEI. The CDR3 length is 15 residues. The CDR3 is CASRGGQGNTGELFF. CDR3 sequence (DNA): TGTGCCAGCAGGGGGGGACAGGGGAACACCGGGGAGCTGTTTTTT.

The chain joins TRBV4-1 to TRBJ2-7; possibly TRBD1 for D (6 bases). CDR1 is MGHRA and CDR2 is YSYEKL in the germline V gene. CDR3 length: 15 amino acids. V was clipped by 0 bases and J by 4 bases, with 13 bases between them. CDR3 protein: CASSQDPAGAYEQYF. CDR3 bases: TGCGCCAGCAGCCAAGATCCGGCAGGGGCGTACGAGCAGTACTTC.